The TCR beta chain described here comes from a study of early T cells in non-severe SARS-CoV-2 infection. This clonotype was observed at least ten times. Germline assignment: CDR1 SGHTA and CDR2 FQGNSA. The CDR3 contains 19 residues. Trimming cost V 1 base and J 0 bases, with 19 bases left between them. TCRdb used MiXCR to reprocess the 5' RACE reads, holding one entry per CDR3 protein. The sample yields around 50,000 distinct CDR3 sequences, about 9.3% seen once. The rearrangement links TRBV7-2 to TRBJ1-5; tentative D call: TRBD1 (6 bases). This sequence was found in an adult who was a healthcare worker with PCR-confirmed SARS-CoV-2 infection or an uninfected control (not recorded which). The sequenced sample consisted of whole blood. CDR3 residues: CASSLDIAGAQYSNQPQHF. CDR3 coding DNA: TGTGCCAGCAGCTTAGATATTGCAGGGGCCCAGTATAGCAATCAGCCCCAGCATTTT.